Sequencing of this T cell receptor (beta chain) was carried out in a study of regulatory T cells in long-lasting Graves disease. The time point denotes: newly diagnosed GD, antithyroid drugs for less than 3 months. PBMC-extracted RNA yielded the TCR library. V gave up 4 bases and J gave up 8 bases, with 9 bases separating them. The CDR3 sequence is 12 residues long. CDR1 and CDR2 (germline): LGHNA, YNFKEQ. Overall study results and limits: There was favoring of TRBV28, TRBJ1-2 and TRBJ2-5 in persistent disease.

Investigators prepared the TCR beta libraries by applying iRepertoire HTBI primers and Arm-PCR of CDR3 regions. TCRdb redid the calling of the multiplex PCR reads with MiXCR, one entry per CDR3 protein. The table lists more than 300,000 distinct CDR3 sequences, around 15% of them singletons, with 20% to 25% in the top ten. Only a few counts were recorded for this clonotype. What it binds is not known. These data also formed part of another study, on T cells in Graves' hyperthyroidism and ophthalmopathy. That study adds: Patients aged 18 to 65 with hyperthyroidism were newly diagnosed, with duration under 2 months.

Source: peripheral blood mononuclear cells (PBMCs), taken at new diagnosis, from a patient treated with antithyroid drugs. The chain links TRBV4-2 to TRBJ2-1; a possible D gene is TRBD1 (5 bases). The clonotype originates from a woman under 30 with Graves disease. CDR3 in amino acids: CASSPVGDEQFF. The CDR3 nucleotides read TGTGCCAGCAGCCCCGTAGGGGATGAGCAGTTCTTC.